This entry lists 7 T cell receptor beta chains sequenced from one sample in a study of CD8+ T cells in alopecia areata. It was cDNA, reverse transcribed from extracted RNA, that served as the sequencing template. This table comes from immunoSEQ multiplex PCR, and its TCRdb copy is limited to in-frame clones, with some not included. The profile shows around 190,000 clones, more than 55% of them singletons. Sequencing was carried out using CD8+ T cells sorted from blood. Receptor source: a human donor in good health.

This clone was observed at least ten times. The chain carries TRBV5-8 and TRBJ2-7; 9 nucleotides agree with TRBD2. V dropped 1 base and J dropped 6; count of bases not matched to a gene: 5. This CDR3 is 14 amino acids long. Germline values: CDR1 SGHTS, CDR2 YDEGEE. In DNA form, the CDR3 reads TGTGCCAGCAGCTTGTTGGGACTAGCAACCGAGCAGTACTTC. Residues: CASSLLGLATEQYF.

The rearrangement joins TRBV18 to TRBJ2-2, with D maybe TRBD2 (5 bases). Germline CDR1 and CDR2: KGHSH and LQKENI. Trimming removed 3 bases at V and 2 bases at J, with 13 bases between. CDR3 length: 16 residues. The CDR3 bases are TGTGCCAGCTCACCGAGAGGGATTTCTAACACCGGGGAGCTGTTTTTT. It encodes CASSPRGISNTGELFF. Full variable domain (remainder filled in from reference TRBV18 and TRBJ2-2): NAGVMQNPRHLVRRRGQEARLRCSPMKGHSHVYWYRQLPEEGLKFMVYLQKENIIDESGMPKERFSAEFPKEGPSILRIQQVVRGDSAAYFCASSPRGISNTGELFFGEGSRLTVL.

This clone turned up a few times. The rearrangement joins TRBV7-9 to TRBJ2-1; maybe TRBD2 (7 bases). The V gene lost 4 bases and the J gene lost 3 bases, with 10 bases spanning the gap. From germline, CDR1 is SEHNR and CDR2 FQNEAQ (reference sequence). The CDR3 covers 14 residues. CDR3 coding DNA: TGTGCCAGCAGCTCGAGGGGGGGCTACAATGAGCAGTTCTTC. Protein sequence: CASSSRGGYNEQFF. Combining the CDR3 with reference TRBV7-9 and TRBJ2-1 gives the whole variable domain DTGVSQNPRHKITKRGQNVTFRCDPISEHNRLYWYRQTLGQGPEFLTYFQNEAQLEKSRLLSDRFSAERPKGSFSTLEIQRTEQGDSAMYLCASSSRGGYNEQFFGPGTRLTVL.

V and J are TRBV27 and TRBJ1-1, with D possibly TRBD1 on 5 matching bases. Germline lookup yields CDR1 MNHEY and CDR2 SMNVEV (reference sequence). This CDR3 has 10 residues. V lost 4 bases and J lost 10, with 7 bases in between. The CDR3 nucleotides read TGTGCCAGCAGTTCAGGGTTAGCTTTCTTT. Its translation is CASSSGLAFF.

The V gene is TRBV5-1, the J gene TRBJ2-1; 9 positions match TRBD1. The germline CDR1 and CDR2 sequences are SGHRS and YFSETQ. The CDR3 has 15 amino acids. V lost 6 bases and J lost 5; bases outside the gene matches: 9. This CDR3 reads CASNPQGALNNEQFF. CDR3 nucleotide sequence: TGCGCCAGCAACCCACAGGGGGCGCTGAACAATGAGCAGTTCTTC.

The chain recombines TRBV6-5 with TRBJ2-1; D may correspond to TRBD1 or TRBD2 (6 bases each). Deletions cut 10 bases from V and 5 bases from J, with 15 bases between. The CDR3 runs to 13 residues. Germline CDR1 MNHEY, CDR2 SVGAGI. The CDR3: CATWTGADNEQFF. The CDR3 nucleotides are TGTGCCACCTGGACGGGGGCCGACAATGAGCAGTTCTTC.

The V and J genes are TRBV5-1 and TRBJ2-7, with a possible D match to TRBD2 (6 bases). The germline V and J ends were trimmed by 6 bases and 2 bases, with 18 bases remaining between them. CDR1 is SGHRS and CDR2 is YFSETQ in the germline V gene. CDR3 length equals 15 residues. CDR3 residues: CASTNLGGVPYEQYF. The CDR3 DNA reads as TGCGCCAGCACGAACTTGGGCGGGGTACCCTACGAGCAGTACTTC.